A selection of T cell receptor beta chains follows, all from one sample in a study of CD8+ T cells in alopecia areata. Profiling relied on immunoSEQ multiplex PCR, and the TCRdb table lists in-frame clones only, not all of them. This repertoire shows about 150,000 clones, about 50% found once; its top ten account for 15% to 20%. The specimen was CD8+ T cells sorted from blood, collected at week 0. These receptors came from a human donor with alopecia areata. CDR3s include the opening cysteine and the closing phenylalanine or tryptophan. The D gene is left open where the match is weak. Clone sizes are given selectively: once, few, many, or a class where the clone is expanded.

v_call	clone_size	d_call	j_call	cdr3_nt	cdr3_aa
TRBV5-6	few	TRBD2	TRBJ2-1	TGTGCCAGCAGCAACTCTAGCGGGGGAAACAATGAGCAGTTCTTC	CASSNSSGGNNEQFF
TRBV9	.	.	TRBJ1-4	TGTGCCAGCAGCGTAGAGGCTGCAACTAATGAAAAACTGTTTTTT	CASSVEAATNEKLFF
TRBV7-2	few	.	TRBJ2-7	TGTGCCAGCAGCCCCCGTCTCTACGAGCAGTACTTC	CASSPRLYEQYF
TRBV29-1	.	.	TRBJ1-2	TGCAGCGTTAGCTCTTCCGGCTACACCTTC	CSVSSSGYTF
TRBV9	once	.	TRBJ2-7	TGTGCCAGCAGCGCTCCCGGGCACGAGCAGTACTTC	CASSAPGHEQYF
TRBV30	.	.	TRBJ1-2	TGTGCCTGGAGTGTAGCGGGGCGCGCCTATGGCTACACCTTC	CAWSVAGRAYGYTF
TRBV12-5	few	.	TRBJ2-3	TGTGCTAGTGGCTACACAGATACGCAGTATTTT	CASGYTDTQYF
TRBV5-4	few	.	TRBJ1-1	TGTGCCAGCAGTGTTGATGTGGCTGAAGCTTTCTTT	CASSVDVAEAFF
TRBV27	.	.	TRBJ2-5	TGTGCCAGCAGTTTAGAAAACGGGAATTTGGAGACCCAGTACTTC	CASSLENGNLETQYF
TRBV29-1	.	TRBD1	TRBJ1-2	TGCAGCGTTGAGGCTCGCGGGACAGTAAACTATGGCTACACCTTC	CSVEARGTVNYGYTF
TRBV4-3	.	.	TRBJ1-2	TGCGCCAGCAGCCAAGGAGTCGAGAACTATGGCTACACCTTC	CASSQGVENYGYTF
TRBV30	.	.	TRBJ1-2	TGTGCCTGGGACAGGTCTTTCTATGGCTACACCTTC	CAWDRSFYGYTF
TRBV4-3	.	.	TRBJ2-3	TGCGCCAGCAGCCCCAGAGGGACCACAGATACGCAGTATTTT	CASSPRGTTDTQYF
TRBV7-3	few	TRBD1	TRBJ2-2	TGTGCCAGCAGCCCGTCGCGGACAGGGACCGCCGGGGAGCTGTTTTTT	CASSPSRTGTAGELFF
TRBV27	.	.	TRBJ2-6	TGTGCCAGCAGTCTAGGCGGGGCTGGGGCCAACGTCCTGACTTTC	CASSLGGAGANVLTF
TRBV12-5	few	.	TRBJ2-1	TGTGCTAGTGGTTTGGAGATTCCGGGACAGCAGTTCTTC	CASGLEIPGQQFF
TRBV5-4	.	.	TRBJ2-7	TGTGCCAGCTCCGCCCGGGGTTACTACGAGCAGTACTTC	CASSARGYYEQYF
TRBV4-1	.	.	TRBJ1-2	TGCGCCAGCAGCCAAGATTACGGGGGGAGGACGGCTGGCTACACCTTC	CASSQDYGGRTAGYTF
TRBV7-9	once	.	TRBJ1-5	TGTGCCAGCAGCTTAGGGGGGCTAAATCAGCCCCAGCATTTT	CASSLGGLNQPQHF
TRBV29-1	.	TRBD2	TRBJ2-7	TGCAGCGTTCGACACCCAGCGGGGGGACTGTCCTTC	CSVRHPAGGLSF
TRBV29-1	.	TRBD1	TRBJ1-1	TGCAGCGGATTATCGGGACAGGGTGAAGCTTTCTTT	CSGLSGQGEAFF
TRBV29-1	few	.	TRBJ1-4	TGCAGCGTGTATGAGGGAGGAAATGAAAAACTGTTTTTT	CSVYEGGNEKLFF
TRBV2	.	.	TRBJ2-3	TGTGCCAAGGACCTCACAGAGGGCACAGATACGCAGTATTTT	CAKDLTEGTDTQYF
TRBV25-1	.	TRBD1	TRBJ2-1	TGTGCCAGCAGTTCTTCCGGGACAGGGAATGAGCAGTTCTTC	CASSSSGTGNEQFF
TRBV19	few	.	TRBJ1-1	TGTGCCAGTAGTCCCCAGCTAGGGGACACTGAAGCTTTCTTT	CASSPQLGDTEAFF
TRBV30	.	TRBD1	TRBJ1-1	TGTGCCTGGAGTCGAGGGGGCTACACTGAAGCTTTCTTT	CAWSRGGYTEAFF
TRBV29-1	.	TRBD2	TRBJ2-3	TGCAGCGTCCGTGGGACTAGCGACGGCACAGATACGCAGTATTTT	CSVRGTSDGTDTQYF
TRBV7-9	.	TRBD2	TRBJ2-7	TGTGCCAGCAGCTTATCGCAGCGGGGGGACACCTACGAGCAGTACTTC	CASSLSQRGDTYEQYF
TRBV12-5	.	TRBD2	TRBJ2-7	TGTGCTAGTGGTGGGGGGGACTCCTACGAGCAGTACTTC	CASGGGDSYEQYF
TRBV25-1	.	.	TRBJ1-2	TGTGCCAGCAGTGAACAGGGTTTGGGCTACACCTTC	CASSEQGLGYTF
TRBV15	few	.	TRBJ2-5	TGTGCCACCAGCAGAGTGGTCGGAGAGGAGACCCAGTACTTC	CATSRVVGEETQYF
TRBV7-9	few	.	TRBJ1-2	TGTGCCAGCAGCCACCGACAGTATGGCTACACCTTC	CASSHRQYGYTF